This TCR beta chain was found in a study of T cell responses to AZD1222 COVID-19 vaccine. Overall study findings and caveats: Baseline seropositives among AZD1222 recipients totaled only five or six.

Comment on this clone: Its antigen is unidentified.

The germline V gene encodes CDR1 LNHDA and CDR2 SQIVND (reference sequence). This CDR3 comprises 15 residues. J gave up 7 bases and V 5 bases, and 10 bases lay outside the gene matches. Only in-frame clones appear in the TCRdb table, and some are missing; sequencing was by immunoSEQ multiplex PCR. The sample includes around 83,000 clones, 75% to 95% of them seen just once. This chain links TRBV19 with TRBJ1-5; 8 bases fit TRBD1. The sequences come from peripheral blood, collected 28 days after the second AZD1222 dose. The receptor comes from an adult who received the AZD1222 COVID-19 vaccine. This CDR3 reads CASSEDRAVGQPQHF. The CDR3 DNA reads TGTGCCAGTAGTGAGGACAGGGCTGTAGGACAGCCCCAGCATTTT. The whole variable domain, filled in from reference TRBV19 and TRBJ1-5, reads DGGITQSPKYLFRKEGQNVTLSCEQNLNHDAMYWYRQDPGQGLRLIYYSQIVNDFQKGDIAEGYSVSREKKESFPLTVTSAQKNPTAFYLCASSEDRAVGQPQHFGDGTRLSIL.